The clone carrying this T cell receptor beta chain was picked up a small number of times. Its antigen is unknown. This sample is drawn from a study of T cell repertoires in cytomegalovirus infection. The overall study: Carrying CMV and the relevant HLA type showed in public TCR beta signatures.

MiXCR was run by TCRdb on the reads, yielding one entry per CDR3 protein. The data show about 310,000 distinct CDR3 sequences, 15% to 20% seen once. Whole-study results and caveats: Accumulated public TCR beta family frequency recognized individuals carrying CMV together with the relevant HLA. Clonotype analysis showed dominance of the ex vivo response by HLA-C-restricted CMV-specific TCR beta clonotypes.

This CDR3 is 13 amino acids long. Trimming at V came to 4 bases and at J to 7 bases, leaving 5 bases not matched to a gene. The germline gives CDR1 MNHEY, CDR2 SVGEGT. The sequenced sample consisted of PBMCs. This clonotype was sampled from a human donor in good health (CMV status not recorded). Some clones in this sample may be carry-over from other donors' samples. This chain uses TRBV6-2 or TRBV6-3 with TRBJ1-1; 8 bases match TRBD1. CDR3 in amino acids: CASSWRQGNEAFF. DNA for the CDR3: TGTGCCAGCAGTTGGAGACAGGGGAATGAAGCTTTCTTT.